One and the same sample provided the 2 T cell receptor beta chains below, sequenced in a study of shared clonotypes between healthy human individuals. Repertoires were generated with immunoSEQ multiplex PCR, while TCRdb's copy carries only in-frame clones and drops some. The repertoire holds 2 million to 2.5 million clones, with approximately 95% as singletons. Sequenced material: naive CD4+ T cells sorted from blood. Subset indicated: CD45RA+ positively selected. These receptors were obtained from a man aged 18 to 30 in good health.

V usage is TRBV19 and J usage is TRBJ2-3; the D gene is possibly TRBD1 (5 bases). CDR1 is LNHDA, CDR2 SQIVND, per germline (reference sequence). V was clipped by 9 bases and J by 1 base, with 11 bases between them. The CDR3 loop spans 13 amino acids. CDR3: CASAGWGTDTQYF. The DNA of the CDR3 is TGTGCCAGCGCAGGGTGGGGCACAGATACGCAGTATTTT.

Written as DNA, the CDR3 is TGTGCCAGTAGTACGACAGGGAAGAATGAAAAACTGTTTTTT. Translating it yields CASSTTGKNEKLFF. The V gene is TRBV19, the J gene TRBJ1-4, with 7 positions matching TRBD1. J was trimmed by 5 bases and V by 4 bases; bases with no gene match: 4. Germline CDR1 reads LNHDA; CDR2 reads SQIVND (reference sequence). There are 14 residues in the CDR3.